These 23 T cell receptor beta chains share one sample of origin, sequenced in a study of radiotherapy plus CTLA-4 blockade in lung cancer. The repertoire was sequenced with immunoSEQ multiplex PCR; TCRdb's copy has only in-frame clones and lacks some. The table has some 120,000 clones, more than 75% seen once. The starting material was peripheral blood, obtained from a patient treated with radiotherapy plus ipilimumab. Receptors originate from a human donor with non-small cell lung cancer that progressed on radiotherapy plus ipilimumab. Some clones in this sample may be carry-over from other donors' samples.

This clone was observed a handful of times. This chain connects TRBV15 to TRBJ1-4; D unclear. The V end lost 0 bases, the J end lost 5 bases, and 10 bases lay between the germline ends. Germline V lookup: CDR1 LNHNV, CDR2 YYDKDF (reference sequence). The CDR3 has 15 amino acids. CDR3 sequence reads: CATSRDPRFNEKLFF. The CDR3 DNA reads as TGTGCCACCAGCAGAGATCCCCGCTTCAATGAAAAACTGTTTTTT.

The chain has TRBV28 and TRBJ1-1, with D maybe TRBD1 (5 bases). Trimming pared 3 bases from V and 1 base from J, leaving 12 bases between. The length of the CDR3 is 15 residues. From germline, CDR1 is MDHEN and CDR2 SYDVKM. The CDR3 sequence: CASSFRGGSNTEAFF. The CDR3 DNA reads TGTGCCAGCAGTTTCCGGGGGGGGTCGAACACTGAAGCTTTCTTT.

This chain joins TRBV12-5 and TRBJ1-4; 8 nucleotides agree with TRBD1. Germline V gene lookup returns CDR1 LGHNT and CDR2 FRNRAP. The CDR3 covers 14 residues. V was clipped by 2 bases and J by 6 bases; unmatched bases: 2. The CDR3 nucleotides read TGTGCTAGTGGTTTGAAACAGGGGGATGAAAAACTGTTTTTT. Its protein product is CASGLKQGDEKLFF.

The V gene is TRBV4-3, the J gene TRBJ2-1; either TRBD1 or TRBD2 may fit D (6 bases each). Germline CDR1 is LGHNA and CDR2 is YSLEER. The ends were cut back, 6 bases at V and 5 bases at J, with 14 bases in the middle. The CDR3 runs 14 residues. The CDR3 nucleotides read TGCGCCAGCAGGGATGGGGGGCCTCACAATGAGCAGTTCTTC. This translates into CASRDGGPHNEQFF.

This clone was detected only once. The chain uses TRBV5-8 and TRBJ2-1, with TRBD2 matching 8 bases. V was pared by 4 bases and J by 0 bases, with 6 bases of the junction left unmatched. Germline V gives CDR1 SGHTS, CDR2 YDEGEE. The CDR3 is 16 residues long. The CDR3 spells CASSPGGRHSYNEQFF. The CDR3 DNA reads TGTGCCAGCAGCCCGGGGGGGCGACACTCCTACAATGAGCAGTTCTTC. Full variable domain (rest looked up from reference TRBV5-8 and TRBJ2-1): EAGVTQSPTHLIKTRGQQATLRCSPISGHTSVYWYQQALGLGLQFLLWYDEGEERNRGNFPPRFSGRQFPNYSSELNVNALELEDSALYLCASSPGGRHSYNEQFFGPGTRLTVL.

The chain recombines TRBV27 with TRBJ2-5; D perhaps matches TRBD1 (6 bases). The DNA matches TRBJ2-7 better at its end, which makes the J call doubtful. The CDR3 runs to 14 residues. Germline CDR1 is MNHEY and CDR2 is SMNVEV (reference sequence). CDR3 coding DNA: TGTGCCAGCAGTCCGACAGGCCGCGGCTACGAGCAGTACTTC. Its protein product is CASSPTGRGYEQYF.

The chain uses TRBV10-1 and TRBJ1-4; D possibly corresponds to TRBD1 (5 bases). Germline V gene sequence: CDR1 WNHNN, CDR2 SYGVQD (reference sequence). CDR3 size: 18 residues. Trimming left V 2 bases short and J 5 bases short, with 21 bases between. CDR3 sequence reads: CASSEGTGDPPANEKLFF. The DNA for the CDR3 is TGCGCCAGCAGTGAGGGAACAGGCGATCCCCCCGCCAATGAAAAACTGTTTTTT.

The CDR3 DNA follows: TGTGCCAGCGGACGGGGCCCCCAAGCCTTCCATGAGCAGTTCTTC. Protein sequence: CASGRGPQAFHEQFF. The genes are TRBV6-5 and TRBJ2-1, with D perhaps given as TRBD1 or TRBD2 (5 bases each). CDR3 length: 15 residues. The germline gives CDR1 MNHEY, CDR2 SVGAGI. V was trimmed by 8 bases and J by 8 bases, leaving 22 bases between them.

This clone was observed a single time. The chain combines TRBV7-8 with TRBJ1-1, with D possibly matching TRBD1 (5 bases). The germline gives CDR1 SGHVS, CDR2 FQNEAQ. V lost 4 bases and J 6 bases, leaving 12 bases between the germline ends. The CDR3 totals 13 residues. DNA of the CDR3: TGTGCCAGCAGCTACCTCGGGGGTTCTGAAGCTTTCTTT. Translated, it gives CASSYLGGSEAFF.

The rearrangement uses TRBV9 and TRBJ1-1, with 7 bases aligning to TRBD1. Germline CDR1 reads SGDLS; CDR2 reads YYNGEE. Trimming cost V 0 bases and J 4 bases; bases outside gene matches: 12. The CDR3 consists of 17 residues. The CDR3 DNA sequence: TGTGCCAGCAGCGTAGGAGCAGGCGGGTCAGGGGGCACTGAAGCTTTCTTT. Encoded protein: CASSVGAGGSGGTEAFF.

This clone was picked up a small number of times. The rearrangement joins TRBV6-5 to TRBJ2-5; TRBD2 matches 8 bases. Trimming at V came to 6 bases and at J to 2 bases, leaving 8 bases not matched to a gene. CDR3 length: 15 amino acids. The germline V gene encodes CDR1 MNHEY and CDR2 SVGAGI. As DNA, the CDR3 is TGTGCCAGCAGCAGGCTAGCGGGCCATCAAGAGACCCAGTACTTC. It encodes CASSRLAGHQETQYF.

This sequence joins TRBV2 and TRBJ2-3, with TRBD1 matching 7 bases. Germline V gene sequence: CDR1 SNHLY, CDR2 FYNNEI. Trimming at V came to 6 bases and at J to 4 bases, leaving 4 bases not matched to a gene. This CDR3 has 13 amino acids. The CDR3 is CASSDRDPDTQYF. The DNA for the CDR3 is TGTGCCAGCAGCGACAGGGACCCAGATACGCAGTATTTT.

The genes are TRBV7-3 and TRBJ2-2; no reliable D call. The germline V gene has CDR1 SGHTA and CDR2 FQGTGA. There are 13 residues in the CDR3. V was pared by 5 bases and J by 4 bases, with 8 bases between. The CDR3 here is CASSPLVTGELFF. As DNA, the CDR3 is TGTGCCAGCAGCCCCCTTGTCACCGGGGAGCTGTTTTTT.

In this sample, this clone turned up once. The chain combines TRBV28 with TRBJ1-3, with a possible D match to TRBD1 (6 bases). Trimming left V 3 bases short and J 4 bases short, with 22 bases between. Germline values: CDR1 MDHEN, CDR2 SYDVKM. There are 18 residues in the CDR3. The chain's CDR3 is CASSLAGANGWSGNTIYF. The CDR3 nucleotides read TGTGCCAGCAGTTTGGCAGGGGCGAATGGTTGGTCCGGAAACACCATATATTTT.

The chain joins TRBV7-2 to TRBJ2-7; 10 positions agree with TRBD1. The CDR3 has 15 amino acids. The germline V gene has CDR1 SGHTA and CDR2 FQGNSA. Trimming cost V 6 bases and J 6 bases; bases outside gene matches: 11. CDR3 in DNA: TGTGCCAGCAGTCGCGGGGGACAGGGGTTTCTCGAGCAGTACTTC. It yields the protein CASSRGGQGFLEQYF.

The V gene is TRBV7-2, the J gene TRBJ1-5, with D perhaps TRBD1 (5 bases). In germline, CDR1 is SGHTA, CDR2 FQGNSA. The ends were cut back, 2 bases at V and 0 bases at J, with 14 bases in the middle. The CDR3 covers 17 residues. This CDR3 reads CASSLRAGRGSNQPQHF. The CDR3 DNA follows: TGTGCCAGCAGCTTAAGGGCGGGTAGGGGTAGCAATCAGCCCCAGCATTTT.

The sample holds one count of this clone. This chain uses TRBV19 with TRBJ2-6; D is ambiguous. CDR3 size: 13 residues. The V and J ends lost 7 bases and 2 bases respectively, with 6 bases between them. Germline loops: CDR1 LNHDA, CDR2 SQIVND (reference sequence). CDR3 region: CASTLAGANVLTF. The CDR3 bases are TGTGCCAGTACACTGGCTGGGGCCAACGTCCTGACTTTC. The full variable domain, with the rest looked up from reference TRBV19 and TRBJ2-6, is DGGITQSPKYLFRKEGQNVTLSCEQNLNHDAMYWYRQDPGQGLRLIYYSQIVNDFQKGDIAEGYSVSREKKESFPLTVTSAQKNPTAFYLCASTLAGANVLTFGAGSRLTVL.

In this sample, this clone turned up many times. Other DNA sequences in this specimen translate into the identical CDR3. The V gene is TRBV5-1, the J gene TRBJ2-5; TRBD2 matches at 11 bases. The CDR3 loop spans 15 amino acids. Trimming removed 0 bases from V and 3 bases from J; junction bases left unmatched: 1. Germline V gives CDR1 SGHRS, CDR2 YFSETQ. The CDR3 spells CASSLGSGGEETQYF. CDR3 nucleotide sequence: TGCGCCAGCAGCTTGGGTAGCGGGGGGGAAGAGACCCAGTACTTC.

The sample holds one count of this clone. The CDR3 reads CASSYASYNEQFF. The CDR3 DNA sequence: TGTGCCAGCAGTTACGCTTCGTACAATGAGCAGTTCTTC. This chain connects TRBV6-6 to TRBJ2-1, with unresolved D. Trimming took 2 bases from V and 4 from J, leaving 6 bases between them. The CDR3 is made up of 13 amino acids. Germline CDR1 and CDR2: MNHNY and SVGAGI (reference sequence).

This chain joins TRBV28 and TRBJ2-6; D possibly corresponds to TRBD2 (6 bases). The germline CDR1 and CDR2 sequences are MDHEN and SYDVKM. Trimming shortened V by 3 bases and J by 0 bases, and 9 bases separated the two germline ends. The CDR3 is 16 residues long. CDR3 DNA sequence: TGTGCCAGCAGTTTTGTGGGGGGCTCTGGGGCCAACGTCCTGACTTTC. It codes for CASSFVGGSGANVLTF.

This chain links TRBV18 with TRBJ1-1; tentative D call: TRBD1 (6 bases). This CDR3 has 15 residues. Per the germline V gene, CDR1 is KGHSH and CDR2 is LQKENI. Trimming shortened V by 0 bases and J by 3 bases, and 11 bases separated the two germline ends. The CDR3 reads CASSPPGGRDTEAFF. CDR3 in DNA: TGTGCCAGCTCACCACCTGGGGGCCGGGACACTGAAGCTTTCTTT.

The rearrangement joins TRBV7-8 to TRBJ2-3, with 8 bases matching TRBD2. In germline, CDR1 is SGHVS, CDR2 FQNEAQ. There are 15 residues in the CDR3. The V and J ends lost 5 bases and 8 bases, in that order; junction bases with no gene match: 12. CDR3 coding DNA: TGTGCCAGCAGCCCCCCGAGCGGGGGCCCCGGTACGCAGTATTTT. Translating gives CASSPPSGGPGTQYF.

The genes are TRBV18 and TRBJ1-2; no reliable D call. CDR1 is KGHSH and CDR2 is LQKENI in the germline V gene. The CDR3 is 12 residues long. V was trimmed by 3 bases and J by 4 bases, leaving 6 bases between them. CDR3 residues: CASSPEIYGYTF. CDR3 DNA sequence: TGTGCCAGCTCACCTGAGATCTATGGCTACACCTTC. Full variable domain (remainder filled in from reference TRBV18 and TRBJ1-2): NAGVMQNPRHLVRRRGQEARLRCSPMKGHSHVYWYRQLPEEGLKFMVYLQKENIIDESGMPKERFSAEFPKEGPSILRIQQVVRGDSAAYFCASSPEIYGYTFGSGTRLTVV.